Described below is a single T cell receptor (beta chain) sequence and its context. Antigen unknown. The sample belongs to a study of vaccination effects on CD4 cells after COVID-19. Germline V CDR1 and CDR2: MNHNS, SASEGT. This CDR3 is 15 amino acids long. V trimming: 3 bases; J trimming: 4 bases; junction bases outside the gene matches: 6. This table comes from immunoSEQ multiplex PCR, and its TCRdb copy is limited to in-frame clones, with some not included. The data contain about 74,000 clones, 60% to 80% of them singletons. The authors isolated CD4+ T cells after about 10 days of culture. The gene calls are TRBV6-1 and TRBJ2-5; 9 bases align to TRBD1. The sequence derives from a human donor who received a COVID-19 vaccine. The sample consisted of CD4+ T cells from PBMCs cultured without peptide, taken before COVID-19 vaccination. The CDR3 loop is CASSDHRGPGETQYF. Here the CDR3 DNA reads TGTGCCAGCAGTGACCACAGGGGGCCGGGAGAGACCCAGTACTTC.